This T cell receptor (beta chain) derives from a study of shared clonotypes between healthy human individuals. Healthy adults negative for HIV, lacking recent acute infections or vaccinations, served as donors. Splitting of CD4+ cells produced CD45RA+ naive and CD45RA-negative memory subsets. The study's findings and limits: The study sampled only blood, and tissue repertoires likely differ.

About this clone: Its antigen remains unidentified.

J was trimmed by 6 bases and V by 3 bases; bases with no gene match: 2. From germline, CDR1 is MDHEN and CDR2 SYDVKM. The CDR3 length is 13 residues. TCRdb's copy holds only in-frame clones and misses some; the assay was immunoSEQ multiplex PCR. Here the sample spans around 340,000 clones, about 70% being singletons. Input material: memory CD4+ T cells sorted from blood. Subset indicated: CD45RA-negative fraction. The sequence came from a man aged 25-45 years in good health. V gene TRBV28 combines with J gene TRBJ2-7, with TRBD1 matching 10 bases. The DNA of the CDR3 is TGTGCCAGCAGTTTCCGGGACAGGGGCGAGCAGTACTTC. It translates to CASSFRDRGEQYF.